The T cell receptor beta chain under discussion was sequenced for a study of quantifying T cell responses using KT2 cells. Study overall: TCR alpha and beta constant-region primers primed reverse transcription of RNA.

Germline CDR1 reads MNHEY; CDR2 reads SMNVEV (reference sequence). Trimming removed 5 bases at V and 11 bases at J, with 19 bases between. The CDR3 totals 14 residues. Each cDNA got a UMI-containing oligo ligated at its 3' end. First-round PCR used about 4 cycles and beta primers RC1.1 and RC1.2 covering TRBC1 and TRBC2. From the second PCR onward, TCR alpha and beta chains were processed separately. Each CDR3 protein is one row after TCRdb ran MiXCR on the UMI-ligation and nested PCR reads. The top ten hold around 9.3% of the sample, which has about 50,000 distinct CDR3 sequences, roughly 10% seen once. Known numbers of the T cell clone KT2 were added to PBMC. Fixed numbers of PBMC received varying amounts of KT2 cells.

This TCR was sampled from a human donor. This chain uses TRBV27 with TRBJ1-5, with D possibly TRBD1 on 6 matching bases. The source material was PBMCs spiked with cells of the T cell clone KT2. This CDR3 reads CASSPTGQSFTQHF. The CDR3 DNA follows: TGTGCCAGCAGTCCAACCGGACAGTCGTTCACCCAGCATTTT.